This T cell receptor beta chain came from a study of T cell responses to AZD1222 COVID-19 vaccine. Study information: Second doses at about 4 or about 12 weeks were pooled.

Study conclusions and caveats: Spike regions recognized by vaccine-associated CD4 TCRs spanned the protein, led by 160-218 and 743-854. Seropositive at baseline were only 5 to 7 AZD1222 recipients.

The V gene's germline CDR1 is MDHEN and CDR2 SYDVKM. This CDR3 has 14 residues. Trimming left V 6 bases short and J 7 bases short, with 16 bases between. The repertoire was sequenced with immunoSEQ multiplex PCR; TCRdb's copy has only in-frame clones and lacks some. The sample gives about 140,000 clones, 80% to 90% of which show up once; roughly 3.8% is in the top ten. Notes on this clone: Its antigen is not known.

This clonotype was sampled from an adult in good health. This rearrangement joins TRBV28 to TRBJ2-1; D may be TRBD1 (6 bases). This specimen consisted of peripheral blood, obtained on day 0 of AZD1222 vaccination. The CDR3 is CASRSAGQLNEQFF. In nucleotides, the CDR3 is TGTGCCAGCAGATCAGCCGGACAGTTAAATGAGCAGTTCTTC.